The rows below give T cell receptor beta chains drawn from one sample of a study of blood T cells in healthy people across ages. TCRdb re-called the 5' RACE reads with MiXCR, one entry per CDR3 protein. Of around 870,000 distinct CDR3 sequences listed, under 30% are singletons. Sequencing used blood. The receptors stem from an elderly woman in good health. Both conserved end residues are part of each CDR3. Each record gives: D gene, V gene, clone size, J gene, CDR3 DNA, CDR3 protein. The D gene is left open where the match is weak. Size is stated for part of the rows, as once, few or many counts, or as a class when the clone is expanded.

d_call: -; v_call: TRBV7-2; clone_size: -; j_call: TRBJ1-2; cdr3_nt: TGTGCCAGCAGCTCCCAGTCCGGACGGAATTATGGCTACACCTTC; cdr3_aa: CASSSQSGRNYGYTF
d_call: -; v_call: TRBV25-1; clone_size: many; j_call: TRBJ1-2; cdr3_nt: TGTGCCAGCAGTGAACAAATCTATGGCTACACCTTC; cdr3_aa: CASSEQIYGYTF
d_call: -; v_call: TRBV2; clone_size: -; j_call: TRBJ2-2; cdr3_nt: TGTGCCAGCAGTGAATTGGGGAGCACCGGGGAGCTGTTTTTT; cdr3_aa: CASSELGSTGELFF
d_call: -; v_call: TRBV7-2; clone_size: many; j_call: TRBJ2-3; cdr3_nt: TGTGCCAGCAGCTTTATTGGAGATACGCAGTATTTT; cdr3_aa: CASSFIGDTQYF
d_call: TRBD2; v_call: TRBV15; clone_size: -; j_call: TRBJ2-1; cdr3_nt: TGTGTCACCAGCAGAGATCGGCGAGCGGGGGGGTACAATGAGCAGTTCTTC; cdr3_aa: CVTSRDRRAGGYNEQFF
d_call: TRBD1; v_call: TRBV20-1; clone_size: -; j_call: TRBJ2-7; cdr3_nt: TGCAGTTCCCGACAGGGCTCCTACGAGCAGTACTTC; cdr3_aa: CSSRQGSYEQYF
d_call: -; v_call: TRBV4-3; clone_size: many; j_call: TRBJ1-6; cdr3_nt: TGCGCCAGCAGCCGGGGACTTAATTCACCCCTCCACTTT; cdr3_aa: CASSRGLNSPLHF
d_call: -; v_call: TRBV6-5; clone_size: many; j_call: TRBJ2-1; cdr3_nt: TGTGCCAGCAGTTACTCGATCCAGGGGCTCGGCAATGAGCAGTTCTTC; cdr3_aa: CASSYSIQGLGNEQFF
d_call: -; v_call: TRBV7-9; clone_size: -; j_call: TRBJ1-4; cdr3_nt: TGTGCCAGCAGCTGGATGGCAACTAATGAAAAACTGTTTTTT; cdr3_aa: CASSWMATNEKLFF
d_call: TRBD1; v_call: TRBV6-2/TRBV6-3; clone_size: many; j_call: TRBJ2-1; cdr3_nt: TGTGCCAGCAGACGGACAGGGGGCGCCTCCTACAATGAGCAGTTCTTC; cdr3_aa: CASRRTGGASYNEQFF
d_call: -; v_call: TRBV6-6; clone_size: few; j_call: TRBJ2-1; cdr3_nt: TGTGCCAGCAGTTACCAGGGGAACTACAATGAGCAGTTCTTC; cdr3_aa: CASSYQGNYNEQFF
d_call: TRBD2; v_call: TRBV7-3; clone_size: -; j_call: TRBJ2-5; cdr3_nt: TGTGCCAGCAGCATGGGACTAACCGACAATGAGCAGTACTTC; cdr3_aa: CASSMGLTDNEQYF
d_call: TRBD2; v_call: TRBV6-2/TRBV6-3; clone_size: many; j_call: TRBJ2-1; cdr3_nt: TGTGCCAGCAGTTACCCCACTAATCGACTAGCGGGGGGCCAGGAGCAGTTCTTC; cdr3_aa: CASSYPTNRLAGGQEQFF
d_call: -; v_call: TRBV27; clone_size: many; j_call: TRBJ1-2; cdr3_nt: TGTGCCAGCAGTTTAACAGGGTTTGGCTACACCTTC; cdr3_aa: CASSLTGFGYTF
d_call: -; v_call: TRBV12-3/TRBV12-4; clone_size: -; j_call: TRBJ1-6; cdr3_nt: TGTGCCAGCAGTCCAGTTTTCGGTAATTCACCCCTCCACTTT; cdr3_aa: CASSPVFGNSPLHF
d_call: TRBD1; v_call: TRBV7-2; clone_size: once; j_call: TRBJ2-7; cdr3_nt: TGTGCCAGCAGCTTAGCGGACAGGGGGTTTTACTACGAGCAGTACTTC; cdr3_aa: CASSLADRGFYYEQYF
d_call: -; v_call: TRBV6-1; clone_size: few; j_call: TRBJ1-5; cdr3_nt: TGTGCCAGCAGTGAGGGACACTATAGCAATCAGCCCCAGCATTTT; cdr3_aa: CASSEGHYSNQPQHF
d_call: TRBD1; v_call: TRBV24-1; clone_size: -; j_call: TRBJ2-2; cdr3_nt: TGTGCCACCAGTCGAACAGGGGGTAACACCGGGGAGCTGTTTTTT; cdr3_aa: CATSRTGGNTGELFF
d_call: -; v_call: TRBV6-5; clone_size: many; j_call: TRBJ1-6; cdr3_nt: TGTGCCAGCAGCTCCAAATTGTCTTCACCCCTCCACTTT; cdr3_aa: CASSSKLSSPLHF
d_call: -; v_call: TRBV20-1; clone_size: -; j_call: TRBJ1-2; cdr3_nt: TGCAGTGCTAGAGGCAGATCCGAGAACTATGGCTACACCTTC; cdr3_aa: CSARGRSENYGYTF
d_call: -; v_call: TRBV18; clone_size: many; j_call: TRBJ2-5; cdr3_nt: TGTGCCAGCTCACCATGGGTCCAAGAGACCCAGTACTTC; cdr3_aa: CASSPWVQETQYF
d_call: -; v_call: TRBV14; clone_size: -; j_call: TRBJ1-2; cdr3_nt: TGTGCCAGCAGCCAAGTGGGGCCGGTCCCCACCTTC; cdr3_aa: CASSQVGPVPTF
d_call: -; v_call: TRBV5-1; clone_size: -; j_call: TRBJ2-5; cdr3_nt: TGCGCCAGCAGCATGCCTTCGGGGAATGAGCAGTACTTC; cdr3_aa: CASSMPSGNEQYF
d_call: -; v_call: TRBV12-3/TRBV12-4; clone_size: many; j_call: TRBJ2-5; cdr3_nt: TGTGCCAGCAGTTTTCTTGTAGAGACCCAGTACTTC; cdr3_aa: CASSFLVETQYF
d_call: -; v_call: TRBV12-3/TRBV12-4; clone_size: many; j_call: TRBJ1-5; cdr3_nt: TGTGCCAGCAGTGCCCGGGACGGGGGCAATCAGCCCCAGCATTTT; cdr3_aa: CASSARDGGNQPQHF
d_call: TRBD1; v_call: TRBV10-3; clone_size: -; j_call: TRBJ2-7; cdr3_nt: TGTGCCAGCAGTTATAGGGGACAGGGAACCGAGCAGTACTTC; cdr3_aa: CASSYRGQGTEQYF
d_call: -; v_call: TRBV9; clone_size: few; j_call: TRBJ1-2; cdr3_nt: TGTGCCAGCAGCGTAGGGGGAGGAACTTATGGCTACACCTTC; cdr3_aa: CASSVGGGTYGYTF
d_call: -; v_call: TRBV20-1; clone_size: once; j_call: TRBJ2-1; cdr3_nt: TGCAGTGCTAGTTCTCGGGGAGATGAGCAGTTCTTC; cdr3_aa: CSASSRGDEQFF
d_call: -; v_call: TRBV9; clone_size: -; j_call: TRBJ1-3; cdr3_nt: TGTGCCAGCAGCGTAGAAACACGGGGGCGGCCTGGAAACACCATATATTTT; cdr3_aa: CASSVETRGRPGNTIYF
d_call: -; v_call: TRBV19; clone_size: once; j_call: TRBJ1-2; cdr3_nt: TGTGCCAGTAGACCACACGGGAGGATTCGGGATTATGGCTACACCTTC; cdr3_aa: CASRPHGRIRDYGYTF
d_call: -; v_call: TRBV5-5; clone_size: few; j_call: TRBJ1-1; cdr3_nt: TGTGCCAGCAGCCCGGGTCCGGAAATTGGTAGGAACACTGAAGCTTTCTTT; cdr3_aa: CASSPGPEIGRNTEAFF
d_call: -; v_call: TRBV7-2; clone_size: -; j_call: TRBJ2-5; cdr3_nt: TGTGCCAGCAGCTTAACGACTGGGGACGGGACCCAGTACTTC; cdr3_aa: CASSLTTGDGTQYF
d_call: -; v_call: TRBV2; clone_size: few; j_call: TRBJ2-3; cdr3_nt: TGTGCCAGCAGTGAAATTTTGGGCCGGGAGGATACGCAGTATTTT; cdr3_aa: CASSEILGREDTQYF
d_call: -; v_call: TRBV20-1; clone_size: many; j_call: TRBJ2-3; cdr3_nt: TGCAGTGCTATCTGGGGATCTTCTAGCACAGATACGCAGTATTTT; cdr3_aa: CSAIWGSSSTDTQYF
d_call: -; v_call: TRBV12-3/TRBV12-4; clone_size: many; j_call: TRBJ2-5; cdr3_nt: TGTGCCAGCAGATGGTTCGGAGGAGGGGAGACCCAGTACTTC; cdr3_aa: CASRWFGGGETQYF
d_call: -; v_call: TRBV4-3; clone_size: -; j_call: TRBJ1-4; cdr3_nt: TGCGCCAGCAGCCAAAACCAGGGATACGAAAAACTGTTTTTT; cdr3_aa: CASSQNQGYEKLFF
d_call: -; v_call: TRBV30; clone_size: -; j_call: TRBJ1-2; cdr3_nt: TGTGCCTGGAGCGGGTACCAGCTGCCTGGCTACACCTTC; cdr3_aa: CAWSGYQLPGYTF
d_call: TRBD1; v_call: TRBV24-1; clone_size: -; j_call: TRBJ2-7; cdr3_nt: TGTGCCACTGGACAGGGGTCTTCCTACGAGCAGTACTTC; cdr3_aa: CATGQGSSYEQYF
d_call: -; v_call: TRBV4-1; clone_size: -; j_call: TRBJ1-1; cdr3_nt: TGCGCCAGCAGCCACCGGGACCCCATAAACACTGAAGCTTTCTTT; cdr3_aa: CASSHRDPINTEAFF
d_call: TRBD1; v_call: TRBV5-1; clone_size: many; j_call: TRBJ2-1; cdr3_nt: TGCGCCAGCAGCTTGGGGGGGACAGGGACCTACAATGAGCAGTTCTTC; cdr3_aa: CASSLGGTGTYNEQFF
d_call: TRBD2; v_call: TRBV20-1; clone_size: -; j_call: TRBJ2-7; cdr3_nt: TGCAGTGCTAGGGTAGCGGGAAAGTACGAGCAGTACTTC; cdr3_aa: CSARVAGKYEQYF
d_call: -; v_call: TRBV14; clone_size: -; j_call: TRBJ2-2; cdr3_nt: TGTGCCAGCAGCAAAAGACCCGGGACGGGGACCGGGGAGCTGTTTTTT; cdr3_aa: CASSKRPGTGTGELFF
d_call: TRBD2; v_call: TRBV6-2/TRBV6-3; clone_size: many; j_call: TRBJ2-1; cdr3_nt: TGTGCCAGCAGAGACCCTCCGGGACTAGCATACAATGAGCAGTTCTTC; cdr3_aa: CASRDPPGLAYNEQFF
d_call: TRBD1; v_call: TRBV28; clone_size: few; j_call: TRBJ2-7; cdr3_nt: TGTGCCAGCAGTCCTACCGGGACAGGGTACCACGAGCAGTACTTC; cdr3_aa: CASSPTGTGYHEQYF
d_call: TRBD2; v_call: TRBV7-2; clone_size: many; j_call: TRBJ2-1; cdr3_nt: TGTGCCAGCAGCTTAGGAGTCGGTAGCGGGGGGATCAATGAGCAGTTCTTC; cdr3_aa: CASSLGVGSGGINEQFF
d_call: -; v_call: TRBV7-2; clone_size: -; j_call: TRBJ1-1; cdr3_nt: TGTGCCAGCAGGATAAGTGGGGTGGGGGGCTCTTTTGAAGCTTTCTTT; cdr3_aa: CASRISGVGGSFEAFF
d_call: -; v_call: TRBV20-1; clone_size: few; j_call: TRBJ2-1; cdr3_nt: TGCAGTGCTAGTCGCCAACCGGGCCTTAGGCGTGAGCAGTTCTTC; cdr3_aa: CSASRQPGLRREQFF
d_call: TRBD1; v_call: TRBV5-1; clone_size: -; j_call: TRBJ2-1; cdr3_nt: TGCGCCAGCAGCACCGGACAGGGGAAGATCTACAATGAGCAGTTCTTC; cdr3_aa: CASSTGQGKIYNEQFF
d_call: TRBD1; v_call: TRBV5-1; clone_size: few; j_call: TRBJ2-5; cdr3_nt: TGCGCCAGCAGCGGTGGGAAGGCAGGGGGCGCCGAGACCCAGTACTTC; cdr3_aa: CASSGGKAGGAETQYF
d_call: -; v_call: TRBV20-1; clone_size: -; j_call: TRBJ1-1; cdr3_nt: TGCAGTGCTAGAGTAGGGACGAACACTGAAGCTTTCTTT; cdr3_aa: CSARVGTNTEAFF
d_call: -; v_call: TRBV12-3/TRBV12-4; clone_size: many; j_call: TRBJ1-5; cdr3_nt: TGTGCCAGCAGCTGGGACAATCAGCCCCAGCATTTT; cdr3_aa: CASSWDNQPQHF
d_call: -; v_call: TRBV3-1; clone_size: many; j_call: TRBJ1-2; cdr3_nt: TGTGCCAGCAGCCAAGATACGGGATATGGCTACACCTTC; cdr3_aa: CASSQDTGYGYTF
d_call: TRBD2; v_call: TRBV14; clone_size: -; j_call: TRBJ2-5; cdr3_nt: TGTGCCAGCAGCCAAAAGCGGGGGGGCGGTCTAGAGACCCAGTACTTC; cdr3_aa: CASSQKRGGGLETQYF
d_call: TRBD1; v_call: TRBV5-1; clone_size: few; j_call: TRBJ1-1; cdr3_nt: TGCGCCAGCAGCCCTCAGGACAGGGCGAACACTGAAGCTTTCTTT; cdr3_aa: CASSPQDRANTEAFF
d_call: TRBD2; v_call: TRBV5-1; clone_size: -; j_call: TRBJ2-5; cdr3_nt: TGCGCCAGCAGCCCAGCACTAGCGGGGGAGCTATTGAATGAGCAGTACTTC; cdr3_aa: CASSPALAGELLNEQYF
d_call: -; v_call: TRBV10-3; clone_size: many; j_call: TRBJ2-7; cdr3_nt: TGTGCCATCAGCCGGGACAATTCCTACGAGCAGTACTTC; cdr3_aa: CAISRDNSYEQYF
d_call: TRBD1; v_call: TRBV14; clone_size: many; j_call: TRBJ2-5; cdr3_nt: TGTGCCAGCAGCCCCTCTTACAGGGGGATGGGAGAGACCCAGTACTTC; cdr3_aa: CASSPSYRGMGETQYF
d_call: -; v_call: TRBV18; clone_size: -; j_call: TRBJ2-5; cdr3_nt: TGTGCCAGCTCACCACGGTATGAGGAGGGGACCCAGTACTTC; cdr3_aa: CASSPRYEEGTQYF
d_call: -; v_call: TRBV29-1; clone_size: -; j_call: TRBJ2-7; cdr3_nt: TGCAGCGTTACTGAGGGCTACGAGCAGTACTTC; cdr3_aa: CSVTEGYEQYF
d_call: -; v_call: TRBV12-3/TRBV12-4; clone_size: many; j_call: TRBJ2-3; cdr3_nt: TGTGCCAGCAGTTGGGGGGCAGGCACAGATACGCAGTATTTT; cdr3_aa: CASSWGAGTDTQYF